This passage covers 5 T cell receptor beta chains from one sample sequenced in a study of T-cell reconstitution after alpha-beta-depleted transplantation in children (TCRdb year 2016). The receptor library was made with PCR. Data came from an Illumina HiSeq 2500. To normalize quantification of the TCRbeta repertoire, the TCR libraries were built with molecular barcoding that relied on unique molecular identifiers. TCRdb applied fastp at Q25 and MiXCR to the public reads, then kept only in-frame beta chains. All rows with the same CDR3 protein become a single entry with the most common DNA and genes. The sample table contains 170,000 or so distinct CDR3 sequences; only one count was recorded for around 6.8% of them. The ten largest clonotypes hold roughly 3% of the sample. The starting material was PBMCs from the stem cell graft donor, obtained from the stem cell graft. Receptors were obtained from a human donor who donated a stem cell graft to a child with Wiskott-Aldrich syndrome.

This clonotype has only a few counts. This chain connects TRBV18 to TRBJ1-1; tentatively, D is TRBD1 (6 bases). Germline-derived CDR1 and CDR2 are KGHSH and LQKENI. V was shortened by 3 bases and J by 3 bases, with 14 bases between the two germline ends. CDR3 size: 15 residues. In DNA, the CDR3 is TGTGCCAGCTCACCTATACAGGGTACGGACACTGAAGCTTTCTTT. This translates into CASSPIQGTDTEAFF. Full variable domain (outside the CDR3, taken from reference TRBV18 and TRBJ1-1): NAGVMQNPRHLVRRRGQEARLRCSPMKGHSHVYWYRQLPEEGLKFMVYLQKENIIDESGMPKERFSAEFPKEGPSILRIQQVVRGDSAAYFCASSPIQGTDTEAFFGQGTRLTVV.

On this clonotype itself: Possible read error: a much larger clone is one base away. This chain uses TRBV10-3 with TRBJ2-7, with D hard to call. The CDR3 runs 14 residues. In germline, CDR1 is ENHRY, CDR2 SYGVKD. V shed 3 bases and J shed 3 bases, with 12 bases lying between them. CDR3 sequence: CAISDPELSYEQYF. The CDR3 nucleotides are TGTGCCATCAGTGACCCCGAGCTAAGCTACGAGCAGTACTTC.

This clonotype has more than one count but fewer than ten. The chain is built from TRBV20-1 and TRBJ2-2; D is unresolved. Trimming removed 5 bases at V and 8 bases at J, with 21 bases between. The germline gives CDR1 DFQATT, CDR2 SNEGSKA (reference sequence). The CDR3 spans 15 residues. The chain's CDR3 is CSAPDSRVRMGELFF. The CDR3 bases are TGCAGTGCTCCCGATTCCCGGGTTAGGATGGGGGAGCTGTTTTTT.

At least ten counts were recorded for this clonotype. The V gene is TRBV12-3 or TRBV12-4, the J gene TRBJ1-3; perhaps TRBD1 as D (5 bases). Trimming stripped 3 bases from V and 0 bases from J, with 12 bases between. This CDR3 is built from 16 residues. The CDR3 region is CASSFHLRASGNTIYF. The CDR3 coding sequence is TGTGCCAGCAGTTTTCATCTCAGGGCCTCTGGAAACACCATATATTTT.

This clonotype was recorded at least ten times. This chain uses TRBV15 with TRBJ2-7; tentatively, D is TRBD1 (6 bases). Trimming removed 5 bases from V and 7 bases from J, with 12 bases in between. The CDR3 is made up of 12 amino acids. CDR1 is LNHNV, CDR2 YYDKDF, per germline (reference sequence). The CDR3 DNA reads as TGTGCCACCAGCCAGGGGCCGGTAGAGCAGTACTTC. Protein sequence: CATSQGPVEQYF.